What follows are 3 T cell receptor beta chains derived from one specimen sequenced in a study of blood T cells in healthy people across ages. The second PCR ran about 6 to 11 cycles with a sample-barcoded 5' primer and J-beta primers. TCRdb re-analysed the 5' RACE reads in MiXCR, keeping a single row per CDR3 protein. The table has about 640,000 distinct CDR3 sequences, around 43% seen once. The sequencing input was blood. The receptors were gathered from an elderly man in good health.

This clonotype came up a few times. The rearrangement uses TRBV7-2 and TRBJ2-7; no definite D call. The CDR3 runs 12 residues. The germline V gene encodes CDR1 SGHTA and CDR2 FQGNSA. The V gene lost 5 bases and the J gene lost 3 bases, with 8 bases spanning the gap. CDR3 DNA sequence: TGTGCCAGCAGCCTCTACTACTACGAGCAGTACTTC. Amino acids: CASSLYYYEQYF.

The gene calls are TRBV6-5 and TRBJ2-1; 7 nucleotides align to TRBD1. V lost 2 bases and J lost 6; bases outside the gene matches: 7. Germline-derived CDR1 and CDR2 are MNHEY and SVGAGI. This CDR3 is built from 15 residues. Here the CDR3 DNA reads TGTGCCAGCAGTTACAGAGGGGCAGGGGGCAATGAGCAGTTCTTC. Translated, it gives CASSYRGAGGNEQFF.

In regard to this clonotype: An end of the junction does not agree with germline; a read error may underlie this. The chain couples TRBV14 to TRBJ2-3; 11 positions match TRBD2. There are 16 residues in the CDR3. Per the germline V gene, CDR1 is SGHDN and CDR2 is FVKESK. CDR3 coding DNA: TGTGCCAGCAGCCGTCGACTAGCGGGGCACACAGATGCGCAGTATTTT. It yields the protein CASSRRLAGHTDAQYF.